The sequence of this T cell receptor beta chain was determined in a study of technical replicates of blood from a few donors. Here immunoSEQ multiplex PCR was the method, and the copy in TCRdb shows in-frame clones only, minus some. The sample records about 69,000 clones, around nine tenths being singletons. About this clone itself: The sample contains more than one DNA sequence encoding this CDR3.

This CDR3 is 15 amino acids long. V lost 4 bases to trimming and J lost 2 bases; unmatched junction nucleotides: 7. The germline gives CDR1 SGDLS, CDR2 YYNGEE. This TCR derives from a human donor in good health. Some clones in this sample may be carry-over from other donors' samples. The sequencing input was PBMCs. The chain employs TRBV9 and TRBJ1-1; 8 positions agree with TRBD1. CDR3 nucleotide sequence: TGTGCCAGCAGCTCCCGGACAGGGACTAACACTGAAGCTTTCTTT. Protein sequence: CASSSRTGTNTEAFF.